Given below is one TCR beta chain in context. Its specificity is unknown. This CDR3 spans 15 amino acids. Germline V gives CDR1 SGHTA, CDR2 FQGNSA. The trim removed 2 bases at V and 6 bases at J, leaving 7 bases unmatched. This specimen comes from a study of cytomegalovirus exposure and HLA in healthy donors. Overall study: Researchers previously reported finding roughly 120 million unique TCR beta sequences from 170 million or so T cells. Study outcomes and limitations: Rates of TCR association differed by HLA locus in a later analysis, with DRB1 highest and HLA-C lowest. About 87% or about 30% of the time was how often most TCR beta V segments were productive, according to an earlier analysis.

PCR was performed using 60 Vbeta and 13 Jbeta primers. The assay was immunoSEQ multiplex PCR, and TCRdb's table has in-frame clones only and misses some. The table lists roughly 150,000 clones, roughly 75% of them singletons. The V and J genes are TRBV7-2 and TRBJ2-1; 7 bases agree with TRBD2. The sample consisted of PBMCs. The sequence came from a young man in good health and CMV-seropositive. CDR3 sequence (DNA): TGTGCCAGCAGCTTATGGGCGGGAGTGTTCAATGAGCAGTTCTTC. Encoded protein: CASSLWAGVFNEQFF.